This T cell receptor (beta chain) was found in a study of shared clonotypes between healthy human individuals. Study outcomes and limitations: Relative to their counterparts shared across all four donors, non-shared clonotypes exhibited diminished generation probabilities. Researchers sampled only blood; tissue repertoires likely differ.

The trim removed 5 bases at V and 4 bases at J, leaving 5 bases unmatched. The CDR3 consists of 14 residues. The V gene's germline CDR1 is SGHTA and CDR2 FQGTGA. With respect to this clone: Its antigen is unknown.

TCRdb's table, derived via immunoSEQ multiplex PCR, lists solely in-frame clones and lacks some. Of about 1 million clones listed, more than 60% are singletons. Sequencing used memory CD4+ T cells sorted from blood. As for subset: CD45RA-negative fraction. The sequence was obtained from a man between 18 and 35 years old in good health. V is TRBV7-3 and J is TRBJ2-5, with 9 bases matching TRBD1. The DNA of the CDR3 is TGTGCCAGCAGCCAACAGGGGGCAGGAGAGACCCAGTACTTC. Protein product: CASSQQGAGETQYF.